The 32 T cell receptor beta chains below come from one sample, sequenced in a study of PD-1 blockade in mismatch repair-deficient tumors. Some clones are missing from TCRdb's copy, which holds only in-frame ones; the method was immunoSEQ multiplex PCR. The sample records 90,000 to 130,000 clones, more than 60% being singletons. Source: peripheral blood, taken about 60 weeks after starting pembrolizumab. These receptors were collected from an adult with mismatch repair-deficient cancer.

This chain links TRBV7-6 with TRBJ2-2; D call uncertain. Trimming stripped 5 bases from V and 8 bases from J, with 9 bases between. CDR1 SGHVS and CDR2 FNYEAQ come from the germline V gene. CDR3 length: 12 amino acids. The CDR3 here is CASSPNEGELFF. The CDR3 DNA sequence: TGTGCCAGCAGCCCCAATGAGGGGGAGCTGTTTTTT.

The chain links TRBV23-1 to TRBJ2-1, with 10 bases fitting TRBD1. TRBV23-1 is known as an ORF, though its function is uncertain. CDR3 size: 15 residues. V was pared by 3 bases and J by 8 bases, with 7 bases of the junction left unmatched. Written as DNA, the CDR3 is TGCGCCAGCAGTCATCGGGACAGGGGAGGGCATGAGCAGTTCTTC. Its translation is CASSHRDRGGHEQFF.

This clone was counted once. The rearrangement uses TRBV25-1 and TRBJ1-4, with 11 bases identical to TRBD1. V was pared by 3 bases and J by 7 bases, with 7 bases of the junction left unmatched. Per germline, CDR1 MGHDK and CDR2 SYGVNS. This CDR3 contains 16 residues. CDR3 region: CASSDPGQGASEKLFF. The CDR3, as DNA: TGTGCCAGCAGTGACCCTGGACAGGGGGCTTCTGAAAAACTGTTTTTT.

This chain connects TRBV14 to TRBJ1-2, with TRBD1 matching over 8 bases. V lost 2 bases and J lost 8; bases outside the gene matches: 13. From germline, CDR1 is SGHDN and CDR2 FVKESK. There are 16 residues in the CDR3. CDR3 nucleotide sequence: TGTGCCAGCAGCCAACGGACAGGGCGGACTTCTATCGGCTACACCTTC. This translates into CASSQRTGRTSIGYTF.

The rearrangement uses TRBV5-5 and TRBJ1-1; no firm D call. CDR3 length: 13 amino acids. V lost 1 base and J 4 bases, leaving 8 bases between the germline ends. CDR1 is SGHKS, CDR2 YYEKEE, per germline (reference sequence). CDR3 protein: CASSLSYATEAFF. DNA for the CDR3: TGTGCCAGCAGCTTGAGTTACGCCACTGAAGCTTTCTTT.

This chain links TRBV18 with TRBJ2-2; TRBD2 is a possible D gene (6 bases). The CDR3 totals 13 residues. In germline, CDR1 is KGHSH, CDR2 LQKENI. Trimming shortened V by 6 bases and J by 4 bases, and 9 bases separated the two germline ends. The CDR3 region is CASSPRGTGELFF. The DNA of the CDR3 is TGTGCCAGCTCCCCGCGGGGCACCGGGGAGCTGTTTTTT.

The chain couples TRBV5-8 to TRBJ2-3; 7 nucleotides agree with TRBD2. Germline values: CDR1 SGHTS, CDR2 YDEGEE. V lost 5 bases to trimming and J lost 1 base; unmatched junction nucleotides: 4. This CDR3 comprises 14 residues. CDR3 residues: CASRVTSGTDTQYF. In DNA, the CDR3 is TGTGCCAGCAGAGTCACTAGCGGCACAGATACGCAGTATTTT.

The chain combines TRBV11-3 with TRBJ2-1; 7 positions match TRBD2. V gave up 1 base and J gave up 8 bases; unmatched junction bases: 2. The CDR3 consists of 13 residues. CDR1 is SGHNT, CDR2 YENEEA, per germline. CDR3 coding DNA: TGTGCCAGCAGCTTAGGCGCGGGAGATGAGCAGTTCTTC. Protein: CASSLGAGDEQFF.

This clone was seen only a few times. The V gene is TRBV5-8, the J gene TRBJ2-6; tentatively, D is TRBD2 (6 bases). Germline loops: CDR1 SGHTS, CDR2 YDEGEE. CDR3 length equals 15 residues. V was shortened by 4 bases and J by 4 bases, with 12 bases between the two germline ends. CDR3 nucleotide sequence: TGTGCCAGCAGCCGGAGGGTGTCCGGGGCCAACGTCCTGACTTTC. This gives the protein CASSRRVSGANVLTF.

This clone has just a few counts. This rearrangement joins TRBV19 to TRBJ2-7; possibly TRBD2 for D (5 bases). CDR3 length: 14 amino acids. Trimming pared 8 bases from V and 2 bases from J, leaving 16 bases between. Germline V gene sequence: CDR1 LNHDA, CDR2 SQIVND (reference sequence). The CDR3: CASSGGSGPYEQYF. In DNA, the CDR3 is TGTGCCAGTTCCGGCGGGTCCGGACCCTACGAGCAGTACTTC.

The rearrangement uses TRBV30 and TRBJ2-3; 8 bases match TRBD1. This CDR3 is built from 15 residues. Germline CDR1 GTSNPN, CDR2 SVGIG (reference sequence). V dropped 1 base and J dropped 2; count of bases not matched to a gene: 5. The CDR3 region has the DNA TGTGCCTGGAGTGGGAGGACAGGGTACACAGATACGCAGTATTTT. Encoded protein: CAWSGRTGYTDTQYF.

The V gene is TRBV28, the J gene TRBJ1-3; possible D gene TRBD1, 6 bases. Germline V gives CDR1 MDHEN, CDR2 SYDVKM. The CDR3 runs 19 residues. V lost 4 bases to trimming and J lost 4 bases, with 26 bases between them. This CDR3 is CASSSQSVGQGTPGNTIYF. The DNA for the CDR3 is TGTGCCAGCAGTTCCCAGAGTGTCGGTCAGGGGACACCGGGAAACACCATATATTTT.

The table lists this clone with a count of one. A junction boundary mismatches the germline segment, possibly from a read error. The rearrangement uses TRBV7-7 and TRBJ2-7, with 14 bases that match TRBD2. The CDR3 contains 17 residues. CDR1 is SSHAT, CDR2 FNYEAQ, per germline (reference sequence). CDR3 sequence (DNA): TGTGCTAGCAGTCCGCAGACCGGGACTAGCGGGAGTGACGAGCAGTACTTC. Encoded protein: CASSPQTGTSGSDEQYF.

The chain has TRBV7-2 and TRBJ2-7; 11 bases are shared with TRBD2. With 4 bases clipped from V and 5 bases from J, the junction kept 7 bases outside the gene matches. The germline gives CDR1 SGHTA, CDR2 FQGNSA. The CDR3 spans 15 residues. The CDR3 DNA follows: TGTGCCAGCAGCTCGAGAGGGGGACTAGCGGACGAGCAGTACTTC. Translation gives CASSSRGGLADEQYF.

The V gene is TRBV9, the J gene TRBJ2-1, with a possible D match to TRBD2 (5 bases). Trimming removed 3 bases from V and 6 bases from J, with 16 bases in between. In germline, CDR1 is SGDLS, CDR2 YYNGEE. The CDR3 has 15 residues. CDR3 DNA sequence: TGTGCCAGCAGCGCTACTAGTAATCCCGTCAATGAGCAGTTCTTC. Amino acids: CASSATSNPVNEQFF.

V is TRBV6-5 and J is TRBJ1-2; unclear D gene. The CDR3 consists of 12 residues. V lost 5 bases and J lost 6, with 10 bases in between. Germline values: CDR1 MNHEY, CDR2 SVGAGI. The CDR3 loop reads CASSPTGNGYTF. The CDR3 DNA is TGTGCCAGCAGTCCGACGGGCAATGGCTACACCTTC.

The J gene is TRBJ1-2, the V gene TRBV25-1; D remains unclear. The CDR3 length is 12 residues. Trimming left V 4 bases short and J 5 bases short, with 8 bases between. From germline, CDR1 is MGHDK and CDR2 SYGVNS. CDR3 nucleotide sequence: TGTGCCAGCAGTGGTGGTGATTATGGCTACACCTTC. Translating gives CASSGGDYGYTF.

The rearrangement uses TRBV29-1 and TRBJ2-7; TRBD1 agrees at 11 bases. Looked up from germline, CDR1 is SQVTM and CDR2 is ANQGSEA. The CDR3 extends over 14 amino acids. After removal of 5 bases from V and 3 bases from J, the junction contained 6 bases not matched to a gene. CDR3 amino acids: CSVSGQGAHYEQYF. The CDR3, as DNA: TGCAGCGTTTCAGGACAGGGGGCCCACTACGAGCAGTACTTC.

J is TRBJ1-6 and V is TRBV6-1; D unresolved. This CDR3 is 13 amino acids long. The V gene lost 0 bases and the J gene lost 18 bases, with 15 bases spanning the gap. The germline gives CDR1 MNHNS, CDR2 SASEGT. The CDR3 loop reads CASSEAPGRSRHF. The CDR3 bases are TGTGCCAGCAGTGAAGCTCCGGGCAGGTCCCGCCACTTT.

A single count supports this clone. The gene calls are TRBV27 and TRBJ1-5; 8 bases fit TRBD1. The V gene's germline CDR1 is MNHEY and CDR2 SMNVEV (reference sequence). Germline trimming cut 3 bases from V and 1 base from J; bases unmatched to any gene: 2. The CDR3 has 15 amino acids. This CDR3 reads CASSLTGVSNQPQHF. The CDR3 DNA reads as TGTGCCAGCAGTTTGACAGGGGTAAGCAATCAGCCCCAGCATTTT.

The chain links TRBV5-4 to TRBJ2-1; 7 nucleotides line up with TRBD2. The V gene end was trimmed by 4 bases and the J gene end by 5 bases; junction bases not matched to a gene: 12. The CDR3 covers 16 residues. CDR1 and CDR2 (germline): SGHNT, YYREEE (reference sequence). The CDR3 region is CASSQEAGLGNNEQFF. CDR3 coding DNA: TGTGCCAGCAGCCAAGAGGCCGGACTAGGGAACAATGAGCAGTTCTTC.

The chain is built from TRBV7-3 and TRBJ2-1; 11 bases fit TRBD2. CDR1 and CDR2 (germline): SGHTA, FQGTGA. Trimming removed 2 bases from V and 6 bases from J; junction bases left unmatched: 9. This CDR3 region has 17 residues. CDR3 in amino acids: CASSLAPLAGVANEQFF. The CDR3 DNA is TGTGCCAGCAGCTTAGCTCCACTAGCGGGAGTCGCCAATGAGCAGTTCTTC.

CDR3 protein: CASSEYYGGEFISRTQYF. CDR3 DNA: TGTGCCAGCAGTGAATATTACGGGGGAGAATTCATTAGTCGGACCCAGTACTTC. The gene calls are TRBV6-1 and TRBJ2-5; TRBD2 might be the D (6 bases). V was pared by 2 bases and J by 7 bases, with 26 bases between. In germline, CDR1 is MNHNS, CDR2 SASEGT. The CDR3 totals 18 residues.

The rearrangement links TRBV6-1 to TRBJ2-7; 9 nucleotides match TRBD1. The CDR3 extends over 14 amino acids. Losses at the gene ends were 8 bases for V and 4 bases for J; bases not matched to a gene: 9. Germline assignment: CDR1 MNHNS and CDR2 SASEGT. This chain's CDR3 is CASGYTGGSYEQYF. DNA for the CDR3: TGTGCCAGCGGATATACAGGGGGCTCTTACGAGCAGTACTTC.

The CDR3 region has the DNA TGCAGCGTTGAGGACAGCCTCTCTGGGGCCAACGTCCTGACTTTC. Translation gives CSVEDSLSGANVLTF. The rearrangement uses TRBV29-1 and TRBJ2-6, with TRBD1 as a possible D gene (6 bases). Trimming removed 3 bases at V and 0 bases at J, with 9 bases between. This CDR3 spans 15 amino acids. Looked up from germline, CDR1 is SQVTM and CDR2 is ANQGSEA.

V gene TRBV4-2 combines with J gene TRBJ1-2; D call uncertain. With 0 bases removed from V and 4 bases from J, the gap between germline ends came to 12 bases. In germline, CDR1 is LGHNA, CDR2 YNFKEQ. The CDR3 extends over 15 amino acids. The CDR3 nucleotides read TGTGCCAGCAGCCAAGAATACCGCGGACCCTATGGCTACACCTTC. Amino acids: CASSQEYRGPYGYTF.

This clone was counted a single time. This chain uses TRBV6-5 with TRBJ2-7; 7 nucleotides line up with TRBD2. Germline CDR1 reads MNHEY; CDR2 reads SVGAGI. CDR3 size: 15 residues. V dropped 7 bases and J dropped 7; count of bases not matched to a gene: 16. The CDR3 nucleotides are TGTGCCAGCACCAAACCGGGGGGATCCCCTAAGGAGCAGTACTTC. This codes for CASTKPGGSPKEQYF.

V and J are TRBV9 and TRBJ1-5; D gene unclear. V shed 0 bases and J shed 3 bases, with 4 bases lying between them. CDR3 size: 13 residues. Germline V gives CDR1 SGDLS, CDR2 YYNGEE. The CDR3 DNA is TGTGCCAGCAGCGTAGATCACAATCAGCCCCAGCATTTT. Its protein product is CASSVDHNQPQHF.

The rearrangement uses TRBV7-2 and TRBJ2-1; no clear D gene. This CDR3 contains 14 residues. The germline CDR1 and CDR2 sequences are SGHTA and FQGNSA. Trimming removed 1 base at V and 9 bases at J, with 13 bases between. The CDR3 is CASSLDWATGEQFF. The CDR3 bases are TGTGCCAGCAGCTTAGATTGGGCTACGGGTGAGCAGTTCTTC. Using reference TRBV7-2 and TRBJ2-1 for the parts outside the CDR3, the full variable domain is GAGVSQSPSNKVTEKGKDVELRCDPISGHTALYWYRQSLGQGLEFLIYFQGNSAPDKSGLPSDRFSAERTGGSVSTLTIQRTQQEDSAVYLCASSLDWATGEQFFGPGTRLTVL.

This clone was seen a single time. CDR3 coding DNA: TGTGCCAGCTCACCCGTCCAAGGGGACACTGAAGCTTTCTTT. Protein sequence: CASSPVQGDTEAFF. The chain uses TRBV18 and TRBJ1-1, with D maybe TRBD1 (5 bases). CDR3 length: 14 amino acids. Germline CDR1 KGHSH, CDR2 LQKENI. V was trimmed by 3 bases and J by 3 bases, leaving 11 bases between them.

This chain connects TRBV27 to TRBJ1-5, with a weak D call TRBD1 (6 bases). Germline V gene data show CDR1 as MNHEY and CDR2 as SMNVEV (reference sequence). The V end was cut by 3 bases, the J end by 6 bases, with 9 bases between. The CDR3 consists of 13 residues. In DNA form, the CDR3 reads TGTGCCAGCAGTTTCACAGGGCTTCAGCCCCAGCATTTT. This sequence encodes CASSFTGLQPQHF.

The CDR3 reads CASSRFGSNQPQHF. The CDR3 DNA reads as TGTGCCAGCAGCCGGTTCGGGTCCAATCAGCCCCAGCATTTT. V is TRBV6-6 and J is TRBJ1-5; D unclear. V gave up 6 bases and J gave up 3 bases, with 12 bases separating them. Germline loops: CDR1 MNHNY, CDR2 SVGAGI (reference sequence). The CDR3 runs 14 residues.